This T cell receptor (beta chain) was recovered during a study of blood T cell repertoires in COVID-19. For the study at large: The United States, Italy and Spain supplied acute and convalescent COVID-19 samples.

Trimming cost V 2 bases and J 1 base; bases outside gene matches: 4. The CDR3 has 17 amino acids. Germline loops: CDR1 SGHNT, CDR2 YENEEA. Clones were read by immunoSEQ multiplex PCR, and TCRdb kept only the in-frame ones, dropping some. This sample has a few hundred thousand clones; roughly 90% occur once, and the top ten carry approximately 3%. V and J are TRBV11-3 and TRBJ2-3; TRBD2 aligns across 12 bases. The clonotype originates from a woman aged 25 to 39 with COVID-19, enrolled during active disease. Sequencing used peripheral blood. The CDR3 region is CASSLLAGGPGTDTQYF. In nucleotides, the CDR3 is TGTGCCAGCAGCTTACTAGCGGGAGGGCCGGGCACAGATACGCAGTATTTT.